The 23 T cell receptor beta chains in this list originate from one sample, sequenced in a study of cytomegalovirus exposure and HLA in healthy donors listed by TCRdb under 2017. Libraries were made using the immunoSEQ multiplex PCR assay. For the multiplex PCR, a mixture combining 60 forward primers for TCR Vbeta segments and 13 reverse primers for TCR Jbeta segments was used. The table was pulled from immuneACCESS by TCRdb, which kept in-frame rearrangements only. Such tables lose some clones; where checked, under half of the loss comes from unresolved V genes, and the rest has no known cause. For this sample there are 35,000 to 40,000 clones; 74% appear just once. Roughly 6% of the sample lies in the top ten. Sequencing was carried out using PBMCs. The receptors come from a man under 40 in good health and CMV-seronegative.

This chain joins TRBV13 and TRBJ2-5; 7 nucleotides line up with TRBD2. From germline, CDR1 is PRHDT and CDR2 FYEKMQ (reference sequence). The CDR3 extends over 16 amino acids. J was trimmed by 5 bases and V by 4 bases; bases with no gene match: 13. Here the CDR3 DNA reads TGTGCCAGCAGCTCCACTAGCGAGAGAGGTGGGGAGACCCAGTACTTC. It encodes CASSSTSERGGETQYF.

The rearrangement uses TRBV6-1 and TRBJ1-2; TRBD1 agrees at 7 bases. The CDR3 runs to 14 residues. V lost 4 bases, J lost 3 bases, and 5 bases stayed unmatched. Germline loops: CDR1 MNHNS, CDR2 SASEGT. CDR3 DNA: TGTGCCAGCAGTGGGGCAGGGGGAGACTATGGCTACACCTTC. The encoded protein is CASSGAGGDYGYTF.

The V gene is TRBV19, the J gene TRBJ1-6; D gene uncertain. Trimming removed 5 bases at V and 6 bases at J, with 14 bases between. The CDR3 has 15 amino acids. Looked up from germline, CDR1 is LNHDA and CDR2 is SQIVND (reference sequence). The DNA of the CDR3 is TGTGCCAGTAGTCTTAACCCAGATGGTAATTCACCCCTCCACTTT. Its protein is CASSLNPDGNSPLHF. Full variable domain (rest looked up from reference TRBV19 and TRBJ1-6): DGGITQSPKYLFRKEGQNVTLSCEQNLNHDAMYWYRQDPGQGLRLIYYSQIVNDFQKGDIAEGYSVSREKKESFPLTVTSAQKNPTAFYLCASSLNPDGNSPLHFGNGTRLTVT.

This clone was seen more than once but under ten times. The chain combines TRBV6-6 with TRBJ1-2; D ambiguous. Germline assignment: CDR1 MNHNY and CDR2 SVGAGI (reference sequence). With 0 bases removed from V and 14 bases from J, the gap between germline ends came to 13 bases. The CDR3 sequence is 12 residues long. The CDR3 sequence is CASSYSGPYWTF. The DNA for the CDR3 is TGTGCCAGCAGTTACTCTGGTCCTTACTGGACCTTC.

V is TRBV18 and J is TRBJ1-5, with TRBD1 matching over 7 bases. The CDR3 runs 16 residues. Per the germline V gene, CDR1 is KGHSH and CDR2 is LQKENI. Trimming removed 3 bases from V and 0 bases from J; junction bases left unmatched: 5. The CDR3: CASSPGTVLSNQPQHF. The DNA for the CDR3 is TGTGCCAGCTCACCGGGGACAGTTCTTAGCAATCAGCCCCAGCATTTT. The variable domain in full, completed from reference TRBV18 and TRBJ1-5, reads NAGVMQNPRHLVRRRGQEARLRCSPMKGHSHVYWYRQLPEEGLKFMVYLQKENIIDESGMPKERFSAEFPKEGPSILRIQQVVRGDSAAYFCASSPGTVLSNQPQHFGDGTRLSIL.

The chain is built from TRBV6-5 and TRBJ1-4; the D gene is possibly TRBD1 (5 bases). This CDR3 spans 15 amino acids. Looked up from germline, CDR1 is MNHEY and CDR2 is SVGAGI. V was trimmed by 0 bases and J by 7 bases, leaving 12 bases between them. The CDR3 reads CASSYSVQGTEKLFF. CDR3 coding DNA: TGTGCCAGCAGTTACTCGGTCCAGGGAACTGAAAAACTGTTTTTT.

This clone was detected only a few times. The gene calls are TRBV6-5 and TRBJ1-6; 7 nucleotides align to TRBD1. The germline V gene encodes CDR1 MNHEY and CDR2 SVGAGI. There are 15 residues in the CDR3. The V and J ends lost 2 bases and 10 bases, in that order; junction bases with no gene match: 8. In DNA form, the CDR3 reads TGTGCCAGCAGTTACGACTCCTCAGGGGGGTCACCCCTCCACTTT. It translates to CASSYDSSGGSPLHF.

CDR3 loop: CASSQGLAGLNEQFF. CDR3 bases: TGTGCCAGCAGTCAGGGACTAGCGGGATTGAATGAGCAGTTCTTC. The J gene is TRBJ2-1, the V gene TRBV27, with 13 bases matching TRBD2. The CDR3 is 15 amino acids. Looked up from germline, CDR1 is MNHEY and CDR2 is SMNVEV (reference sequence). V shed 5 bases, J shed 7 bases, and the junction held 5 bases outside the gene matches.

This chain uses TRBV18 with TRBJ2-3; 11 bases map to TRBD2. The CDR3 has 16 amino acids. J was trimmed by 5 bases and V by 4 bases; bases with no gene match: 8. In germline, CDR1 is KGHSH, CDR2 LQKENI. CDR3 sequence: CASSLQPGLAVDTQYF. CDR3 DNA sequence: TGTGCCAGCTCACTACAGCCGGGACTAGCGGTAGATACGCAGTATTTT.

This clone was counted a few times. The chain recombines TRBV5-1 with TRBJ2-1, with 9 bases identical to TRBD1. The CDR3 is 18 residues long. Germline CDR1 SGHRS, CDR2 YFSETQ. Trimming cost V 4 bases and J 4 bases; bases outside gene matches: 15. CDR3 amino acids: CASSTRTGTGSPYNEQFF. The CDR3 region has the DNA TGCGCCAGCAGCACCCGAACCGGGACAGGGTCTCCTTACAATGAGCAGTTCTTC.

The chain joins TRBV7-9 to TRBJ2-7, with D tentatively TRBD2 (5 bases). Germline CDR1 is SEHNR and CDR2 is FQNEAQ (reference sequence). This CDR3 has 14 amino acids. V lost 3 bases to trimming and J lost 1 base, with 10 bases between them. The CDR3 loop is CASSFGGWSYEQYF. CDR3 sequence (DNA): TGTGCCAGCAGCTTCGGCGGGTGGTCCTACGAGCAGTACTTC.

The chain combines TRBV30 with TRBJ1-5; 8 bases fit TRBD1. This CDR3 spans 15 amino acids. Germline V gives CDR1 GTSNPN, CDR2 SVGIG (reference sequence). V lost 0 bases, J lost 1 base, and 2 bases stayed unmatched. This CDR3 reads CAWSVQGGSNQPQHF. The DNA of the CDR3 is TGTGCCTGGAGTGTACAGGGGGGAAGCAATCAGCCCCAGCATTTT.

The gene calls are TRBV6-1 and TRBJ2-3; TRBD2 might be the D (6 bases). Deletions cut 4 bases from V and 8 bases from J, with 13 bases between. This CDR3 has 13 residues. The V gene's germline CDR1 is MNHNS and CDR2 SASEGT. DNA for the CDR3: TGTGCCAGCAGTGGTAGGAGTAGCGGTACGCAGTATTTT. Translation: CASSGRSSGTQYF.

This rearrangement joins TRBV5-1 to TRBJ2-7; D might be TRBD2 (6 bases). The CDR3 length is 11 residues. Looked up from germline, CDR1 is SGHRS and CDR2 is YFSETQ. The V gene lost 4 bases and the J gene lost 6 bases, with 8 bases spanning the gap. In DNA form, the CDR3 reads TGCGCCAGCAGCACCGGGAGCGAGCAGTACTTC. Translated: CASSTGSEQYF.

This clone occurred a few times. V is TRBV7-3 and J is TRBJ2-7, with 10 bases that match TRBD2. Germline V CDR1 and CDR2: SGHTA, FQGTGA. Losses at the gene ends were 5 bases for V and 6 bases for J; bases not matched to a gene: 13. The CDR3 is 16 amino acids. In DNA form, the CDR3 reads TGTGCCAGCAGCCGCCTCGAGCGGGGGGGAGGTAGCGAGCAGTACTTC. Encoded protein: CASSRLERGGGSEQYF.

This clone was recorded once. This chain connects TRBV9 to TRBJ2-6, with 8 bases matching TRBD2. CDR1 is SGDLS, CDR2 YYNGEE, per germline. V shed 0 bases and J 1 base; nucleotides not matched to a gene: 6. The length of the CDR3 is 18 residues. CDR3 coding DNA: TGTGCCAGCAGCGTAGAAGAGCGGGAGTTATCTGGGGCCAACGTCCTGACTTTC. Its protein is CASSVEERELSGANVLTF. The full variable domain, its missing parts supplied by reference TRBV9 and TRBJ2-6, is DSGVTQTPKHLITATGQRVTLRCSPRSGDLSVYWYQQSLDQGLQFLIQYYNGEERAKGNILERFSAQQFPDLHSELNLSSLELGDSALYFCASSVEERELSGANVLTFGAGSRLTVL.

This clone was detected once. This chain uses TRBV9 with TRBJ2-3; 8 nucleotides align to TRBD1. Per germline, CDR1 SGDLS and CDR2 YYNGEE. With V trimmed by 3 bases and J by 4 bases, 4 bases remained unmatched. This CDR3 region has 14 residues. This CDR3 is CASSAGQGPDTQYF. The CDR3 nucleotides are TGTGCCAGCAGCGCCGGACAGGGACCAGATACGCAGTATTTT.

The rearrangement links TRBV6-1 to TRBJ2-1, with 7 nucleotides matching TRBD2. Germline V gives CDR1 MNHNS, CDR2 SASEGT. With V trimmed by 2 bases and J by 1 base, 2 bases remained unmatched. The CDR3 extends over 15 amino acids. The CDR3: CASSEQAGSYNEQFF. The CDR3 DNA follows: TGTGCCAGCAGTGAACAAGCGGGATCCTACAATGAGCAGTTCTTC.

The V call is TRBV6-5, the J call TRBJ1-1; D call uncertain. The CDR3 sequence is 14 residues long. The germline CDR1 and CDR2 sequences are MNHEY and SVGAGI. V was cut by 4 bases and J by 0 bases, with 9 bases left in between. The CDR3: CASSSRRMNTEAFF. The CDR3 DNA sequence: TGTGCCAGCAGTTCGAGGAGGATGAACACTGAAGCTTTCTTT.

The J gene is TRBJ1-2, the V gene TRBV29-1, with 8 positions matching TRBD1. After removal of 7 bases from V and 2 bases from J, the junction contained 6 bases not matched to a gene. The germline CDR1 and CDR2 sequences are SQVTM and ANQGSEA. There are 13 residues in the CDR3. The CDR3 is CSAGDRGNYGYTF. CDR3 DNA: TGCAGCGCCGGAGACAGGGGCAACTATGGCTACACCTTC.

The chain uses TRBV19 and TRBJ1-5; D is ambiguous. The CDR3 totals 13 residues. CDR1 and CDR2 (germline): LNHDA, SQIVND (reference sequence). The V end was cut by 5 bases, the J end by 3 bases, with 8 bases between. CDR3 nucleotide sequence: TGTGCCAGTAGTGCTCAGGTCAATCAGCCCCAGCATTTT. Residues: CASSAQVNQPQHF.

V usage is TRBV10-3 and J usage is TRBJ1-2, with no clear D. This CDR3 has 14 amino acids. Germline lookup yields CDR1 ENHRY and CDR2 SYGVKD. V lost 3 bases and J lost 1, with 9 bases in between. CDR3 protein: CAISEGGINYGYTF. In nucleotides, the CDR3 is TGTGCCATCAGTGAAGGAGGAATTAACTATGGCTACACCTTC.

This clone was recorded once. The CDR3 DNA reads TGTGCCAGCAGCTCCCCGGGACTCAGCTCCTACGAGCAGTACTTC. Translation gives CASSSPGLSSYEQYF. The chain joins TRBV6-5 to TRBJ2-7, with D possibly matching TRBD2 (6 bases). Germline-derived CDR1 and CDR2 are MNHEY and SVGAGI. There are 15 residues in the CDR3. The V and J ends lost 6 bases and 0 bases respectively, with 15 bases between them.